This TCR beta chain derives from a study of identical twins. General study points: With monozygotic twins, out-of-frame TCR alpha sharing exceeded what models estimated. Beta clonotypes that were abundant in cord blood contained fewer insertions, a pattern absent from memory repertoires.

Trimming took off 6 bases at V and 3 bases at J, with 11 bases between the two ends. Germline V gives CDR1 DFQATT, CDR2 SNEGSKA (reference sequence). CDR3 length: 12 amino acids. Using its own MiXCR run on the 5' RACE reads, TCRdb lists one record per CDR3 protein. This table has some 760,000 distinct CDR3 sequences, around a sixth appearing once. With respect to this clonotype: What it binds is unknown.

This same sample was also part of a study on T cells expressing NK-cell markers. From that second work: Only alpha-beta TCR T cells were sorted in several experiments, using an anti-gamma-delta TCR antibody. Leadership of the CD3+CD56-NKG2C+ fraction also belonged to these clonotypes in several donors.

What was sequenced was PBMCs. The rearrangement uses TRBV20-1 and TRBJ2-5, with D perhaps matching TRBD1 (6 bases). The sequence was obtained from a woman younger than 30 in good health. The chain's CDR3 is CSAADRKETQYF. DNA of the CDR3: TGCAGTGCCGCAGACAGGAAAGAGACCCAGTACTTC.